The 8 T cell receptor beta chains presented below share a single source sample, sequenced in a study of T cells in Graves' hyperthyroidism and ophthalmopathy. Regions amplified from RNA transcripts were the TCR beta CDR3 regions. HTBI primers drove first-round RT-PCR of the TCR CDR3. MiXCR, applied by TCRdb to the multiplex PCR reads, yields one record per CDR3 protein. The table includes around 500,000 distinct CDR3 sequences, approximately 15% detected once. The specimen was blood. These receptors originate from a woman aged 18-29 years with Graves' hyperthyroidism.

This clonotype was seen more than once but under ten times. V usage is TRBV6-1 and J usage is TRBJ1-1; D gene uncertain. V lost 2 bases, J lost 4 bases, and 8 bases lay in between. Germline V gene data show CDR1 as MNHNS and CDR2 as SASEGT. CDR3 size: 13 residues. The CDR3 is CASSELSGTEAFF. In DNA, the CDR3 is TGTGCCAGCAGTGAATTGTCTGGCACTGAAGCTTTCTTT.

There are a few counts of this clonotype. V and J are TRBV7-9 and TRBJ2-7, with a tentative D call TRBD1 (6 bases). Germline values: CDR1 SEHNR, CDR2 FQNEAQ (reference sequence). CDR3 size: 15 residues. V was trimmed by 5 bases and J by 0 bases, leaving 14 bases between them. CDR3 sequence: CASSPRAGASYEQYV. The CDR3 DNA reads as TGTGCCAGCAGCCCCCGGGCAGGGGCCTCCTACGAGCAGTACGTC.

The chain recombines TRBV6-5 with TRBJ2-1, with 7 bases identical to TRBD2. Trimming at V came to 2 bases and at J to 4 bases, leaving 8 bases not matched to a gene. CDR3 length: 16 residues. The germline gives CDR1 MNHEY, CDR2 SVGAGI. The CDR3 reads CASSYRVAGDYNEQFF. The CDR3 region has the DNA TGTGCCAGCAGTTACAGGGTAGCGGGTGATTACAATGAGCAGTTCTTC.

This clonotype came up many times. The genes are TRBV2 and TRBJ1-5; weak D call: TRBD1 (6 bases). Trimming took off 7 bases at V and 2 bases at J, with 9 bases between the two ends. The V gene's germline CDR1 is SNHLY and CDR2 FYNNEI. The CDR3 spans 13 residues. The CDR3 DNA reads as TGTGCCAGCACGGGACAACGCAATCAGCCCCAGCATTTT. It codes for CASTGQRNQPQHF. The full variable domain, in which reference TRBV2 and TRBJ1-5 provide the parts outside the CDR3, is EPEVTQTPSHQVTQMGQEVILRCVPISNHLYFYWYRQILGQKVEFLVSFYNNEISEKSEIFDDQFSVERPDGSNFTLKIRSTKLEDSAMYFCASTGQRNQPQHFGDGTRLSIL.

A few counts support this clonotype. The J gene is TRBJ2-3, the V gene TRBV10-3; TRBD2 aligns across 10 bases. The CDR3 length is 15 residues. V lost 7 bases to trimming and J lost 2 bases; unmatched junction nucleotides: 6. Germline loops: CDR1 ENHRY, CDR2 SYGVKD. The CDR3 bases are TGTGCCATCACCTCTAGCGGGAGAGACACAGATACGCAGTATTTT. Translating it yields CAITSSGRDTDTQYF.

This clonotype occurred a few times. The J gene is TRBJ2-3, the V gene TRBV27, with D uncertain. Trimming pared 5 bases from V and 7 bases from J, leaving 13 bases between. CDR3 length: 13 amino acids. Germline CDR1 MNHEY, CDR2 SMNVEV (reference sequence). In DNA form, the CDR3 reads TGTGCCAGCAGTATGCCGTTGGGCAATACGCAGTATTTT. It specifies CASSMPLGNTQYF.

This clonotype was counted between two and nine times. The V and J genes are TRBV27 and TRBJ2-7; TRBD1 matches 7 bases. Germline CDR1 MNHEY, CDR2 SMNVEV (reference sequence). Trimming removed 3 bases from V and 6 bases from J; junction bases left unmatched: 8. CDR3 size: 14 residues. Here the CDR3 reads CASSFFRDSREQYV. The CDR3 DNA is TGTGCCAGCAGTTTTTTTCGGGACAGTCGCGAGCAGTACGTC.

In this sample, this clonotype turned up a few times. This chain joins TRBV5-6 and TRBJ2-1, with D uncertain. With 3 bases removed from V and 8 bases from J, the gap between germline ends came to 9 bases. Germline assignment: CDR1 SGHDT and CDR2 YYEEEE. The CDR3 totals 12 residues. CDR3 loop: CASSSRYHEQFF. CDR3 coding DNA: TGTGCCAGCAGCTCACGTTACCATGAGCAGTTCTTC.